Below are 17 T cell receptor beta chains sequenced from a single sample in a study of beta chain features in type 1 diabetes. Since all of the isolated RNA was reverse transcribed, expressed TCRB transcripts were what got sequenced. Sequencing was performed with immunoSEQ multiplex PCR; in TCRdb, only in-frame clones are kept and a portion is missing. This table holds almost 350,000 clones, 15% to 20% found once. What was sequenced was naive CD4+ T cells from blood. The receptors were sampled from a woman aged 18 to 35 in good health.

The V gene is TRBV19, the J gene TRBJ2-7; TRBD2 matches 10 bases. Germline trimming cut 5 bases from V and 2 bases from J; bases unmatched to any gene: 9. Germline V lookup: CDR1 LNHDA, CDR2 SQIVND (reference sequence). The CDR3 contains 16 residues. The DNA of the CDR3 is TGTGCCAGTAGTCCAAGCGGTCTAGCGGGAGCCTACGAGCAGTACTTC. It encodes CASSPSGLAGAYEQYF.

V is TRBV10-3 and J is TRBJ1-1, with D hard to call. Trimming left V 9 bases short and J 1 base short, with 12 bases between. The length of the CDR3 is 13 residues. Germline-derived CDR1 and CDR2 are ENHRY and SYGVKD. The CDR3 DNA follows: TGTGCCATTCAAACATCATGGAACACTGAAGCTTTCTTT. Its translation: CAIQTSWNTEAFF.

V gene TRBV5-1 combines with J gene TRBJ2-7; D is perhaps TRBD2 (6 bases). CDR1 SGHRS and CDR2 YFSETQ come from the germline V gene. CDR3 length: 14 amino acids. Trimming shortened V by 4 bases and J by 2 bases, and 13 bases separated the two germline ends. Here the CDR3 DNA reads TGCGCCAGCAGCGTTAGCGGCAGTACCTACGAGCAGTACTTC. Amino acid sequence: CASSVSGSTYEQYF.

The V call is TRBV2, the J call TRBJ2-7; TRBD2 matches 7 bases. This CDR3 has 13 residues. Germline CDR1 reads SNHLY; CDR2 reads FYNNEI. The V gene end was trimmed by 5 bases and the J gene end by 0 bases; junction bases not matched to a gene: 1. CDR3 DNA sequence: TGTGCCAGCAGTTGGGACTACTCCTACGAGCAGTACTTC. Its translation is CASSWDYSYEQYF.

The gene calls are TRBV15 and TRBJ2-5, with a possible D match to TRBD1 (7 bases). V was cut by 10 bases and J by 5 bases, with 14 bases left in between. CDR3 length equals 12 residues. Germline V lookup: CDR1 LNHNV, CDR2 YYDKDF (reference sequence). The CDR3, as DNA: TGTGCCATCCAGGGGGGCCGGGAGACCCAGTACTTC. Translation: CAIQGGRETQYF.

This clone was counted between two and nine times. CDR3 protein: CSVGLAGGNTGELFF. In nucleotides, the CDR3 is TGCAGCGTTGGGCTAGCGGGGGGAAACACCGGGGAGCTGTTTTTT. The rearrangement links TRBV29-1 to TRBJ2-2; TRBD2 matches 11 bases. The CDR3 totals 15 residues. V lost 4 bases and J lost 2; bases outside the gene matches: 3. Germline V gene data show CDR1 as SQVTM and CDR2 as ANQGSEA.

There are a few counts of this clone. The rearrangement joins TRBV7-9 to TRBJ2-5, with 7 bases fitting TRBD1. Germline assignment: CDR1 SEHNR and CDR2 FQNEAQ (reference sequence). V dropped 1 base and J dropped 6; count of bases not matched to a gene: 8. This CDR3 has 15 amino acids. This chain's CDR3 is CASSLEGALGKTQYF. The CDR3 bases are TGTGCCAGCAGCTTAGAGGGGGCTCTTGGAAAGACCCAGTACTTC. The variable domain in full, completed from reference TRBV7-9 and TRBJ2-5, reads DTGVSQNPRHKITKRGQNVTFRCDPISEHNRLYWYRQTLGQGPEFLTYFQNEAQLEKSRLLSDRFSAERPKGSFSTLEIQRTEQGDSAMYLCASSLEGALGKTQYFGPGTRLLVL.

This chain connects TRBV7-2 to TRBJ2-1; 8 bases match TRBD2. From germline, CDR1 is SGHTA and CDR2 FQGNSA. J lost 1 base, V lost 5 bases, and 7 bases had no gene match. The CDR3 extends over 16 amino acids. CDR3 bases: TGTGCCAGCAGCCGCCAAATAGCGGGGTCCTACAATGAGCAGTTCTTC. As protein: CASSRQIAGSYNEQFF.

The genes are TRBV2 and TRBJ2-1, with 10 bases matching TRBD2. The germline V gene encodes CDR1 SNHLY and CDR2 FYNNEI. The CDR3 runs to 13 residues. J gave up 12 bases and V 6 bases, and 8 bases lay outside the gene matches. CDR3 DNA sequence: TGTGCCAGCAGGGCCACTAGCGGGGAGGCGCAGTTCTTC. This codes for CASRATSGEAQFF. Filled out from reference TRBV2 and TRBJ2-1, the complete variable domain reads EPEVTQTPSHQVTQMGQEVILRCVPISNHLYFYWYRQILGQKVEFLVSFYNNEISEKSEIFDDQFSVERPDGSNFTLKIRSTKLEDSAMYFCASRATSGEAQFFGPGTRLTVL.

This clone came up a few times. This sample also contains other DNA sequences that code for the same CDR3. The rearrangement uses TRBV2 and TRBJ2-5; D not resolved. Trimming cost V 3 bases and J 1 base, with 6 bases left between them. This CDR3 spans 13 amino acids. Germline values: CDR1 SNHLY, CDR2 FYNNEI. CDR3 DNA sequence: TGTGCCAGCAGTGAGTCGGTCCAAGAGACCCAGTACTTC. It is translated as CASSESVQETQYF.

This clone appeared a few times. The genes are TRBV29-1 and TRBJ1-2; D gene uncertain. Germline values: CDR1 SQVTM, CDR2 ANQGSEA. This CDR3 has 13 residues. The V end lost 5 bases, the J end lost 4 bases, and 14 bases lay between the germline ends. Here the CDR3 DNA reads TGCAGCGTTAGGATACCGGCGGGCTATGGCTACACCTTC. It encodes CSVRIPAGYGYTF.

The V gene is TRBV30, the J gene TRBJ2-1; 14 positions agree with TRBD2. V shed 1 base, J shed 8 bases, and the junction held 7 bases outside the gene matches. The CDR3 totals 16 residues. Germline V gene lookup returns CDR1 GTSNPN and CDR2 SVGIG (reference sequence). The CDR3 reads CAWSDLGLAGDHEQFF. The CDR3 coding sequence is TGTGCCTGGAGTGACCTGGGACTAGCGGGAGACCATGAGCAGTTCTTC.

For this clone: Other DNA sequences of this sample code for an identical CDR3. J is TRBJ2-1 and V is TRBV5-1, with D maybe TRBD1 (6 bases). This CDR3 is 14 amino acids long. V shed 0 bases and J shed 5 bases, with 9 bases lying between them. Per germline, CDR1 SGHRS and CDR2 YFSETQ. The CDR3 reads CASSLGTGNNEQFF. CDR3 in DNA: TGCGCCAGCAGCTTGGGTACAGGGAACAATGAGCAGTTCTTC.

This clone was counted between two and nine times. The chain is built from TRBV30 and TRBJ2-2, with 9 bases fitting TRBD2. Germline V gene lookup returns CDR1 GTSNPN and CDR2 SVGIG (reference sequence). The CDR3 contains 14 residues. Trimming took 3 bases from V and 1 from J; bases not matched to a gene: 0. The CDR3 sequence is CAWRLAGNTGELFF. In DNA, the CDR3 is TGTGCCTGGAGACTAGCGGGGAACACCGGGGAGCTGTTTTTT.

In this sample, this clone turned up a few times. The CDR3 coding sequence is TGTGCCAGCAGCCCGGGGGACGGCAGGTACACTGAAGCTTTCTTT. Translated, it gives CASSPGDGRYTEAFF. The V and J genes are TRBV5-4 and TRBJ1-1; TRBD1 might be the D (5 bases). This CDR3 has 15 residues. V was trimmed by 4 bases and J by 3 bases, leaving 16 bases between them. The germline gives CDR1 SGHNT, CDR2 YYREEE (reference sequence).

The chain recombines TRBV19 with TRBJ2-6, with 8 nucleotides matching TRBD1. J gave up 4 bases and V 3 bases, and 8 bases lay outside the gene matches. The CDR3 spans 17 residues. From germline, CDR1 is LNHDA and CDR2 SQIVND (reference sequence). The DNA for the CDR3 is TGTGCCAGTAGTATCAGGACAGGGATCGGAGGGGCCAACGTCCTGACTTTC. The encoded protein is CASSIRTGIGGANVLTF. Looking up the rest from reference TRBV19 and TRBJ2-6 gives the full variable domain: DGGITQSPKYLFRKEGQNVTLSCEQNLNHDAMYWYRQDPGQGLRLIYYSQIVNDFQKGDIAEGYSVSREKKESFPLTVTSAQKNPTAFYLCASSIRTGIGGANVLTFGAGSRLTVL.

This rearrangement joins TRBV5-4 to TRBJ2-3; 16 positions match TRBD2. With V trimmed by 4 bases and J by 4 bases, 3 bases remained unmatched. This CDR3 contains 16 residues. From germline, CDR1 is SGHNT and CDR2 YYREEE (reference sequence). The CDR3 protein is CASSIGTSGRADTQYF. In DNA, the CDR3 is TGTGCCAGCAGCATAGGGACTAGCGGGAGGGCAGATACGCAGTATTTT. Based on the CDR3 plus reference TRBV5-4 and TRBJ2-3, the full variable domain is ETGVTQSPTHLIKTRGQQVTLRCSSQSGHNTVSWYQQALGQGPQFIFQYYREEENGRGNFPPRFSGLQFPNYSSELNVNALELDDSALYLCASSIGTSGRADTQYFGPGTRLTVL.